These 18 T cell receptor beta chains were sequenced from one sample in a study of T-cell memory formation after mild COVID-19. MiXCR, run by TCRdb on the 5' RACE reads, gives a single entry per CDR3 protein. The sample lists 410,000 or so distinct CDR3 sequences; less than 25% were seen once. Sequencing was done on a sample of PBMCs or a T cell subset sorted from them (not recorded which). These receptors were collected from an adult woman who had mild COVID-19 (a few samples of this study predate the infection). Cell type and time point are not known.

This chain links TRBV9 with TRBJ2-1; the match to TRBD1 covers 8 bases. This CDR3 is 15 amino acids long. With 4 bases clipped from V and 8 bases from J, the junction kept 11 bases outside the gene matches. The germline V gene has CDR1 SGDLS and CDR2 YYNGEE. This chain's CDR3 is CASSPRDRPRDEQFF. In nucleotides, the CDR3 is TGTGCCAGCAGCCCCCGGGACAGGCCAAGAGATGAGCAGTTCTTC.

The chain links TRBV6-2 or TRBV6-3 to TRBJ1-5, with D maybe TRBD1 (5 bases). The V end was cut by 5 bases, the J end by 1 base, with 18 bases between. The CDR3 spans 17 residues. CDR1 MNHEY and CDR2 SVGEGT come from the germline V gene. The CDR3 bases are TGTGCCAGCAGTCGGACATACGGATGGCAGAGCAATCAGCCCCAGCATTTT. Translation gives CASSRTYGWQSNQPQHF.

This clonotype came up a few times. The V gene is TRBV29-1, the J gene TRBJ2-1; D is unresolved. Germline CDR1 is SQVTM and CDR2 is ANQGSEA. The V gene lost 7 bases and the J gene lost 11 bases, with 18 bases spanning the gap. This CDR3 spans 12 amino acids. The CDR3 nucleotides read TGCAGCGGGGAAAATTCTCGAAACCAGCAGTTCTTC. Encoded protein: CSGENSRNQQFF.

Only a few counts were recorded for this clonotype. The chain couples TRBV7-9 to TRBJ2-5, with 13 bases fitting TRBD2. The CDR3 extends over 17 amino acids. V shed 5 bases, J shed 3 bases, and the junction held 9 bases outside the gene matches. Looked up from germline, CDR1 is SEHNR and CDR2 is FQNEAQ (reference sequence). CDR3 DNA: TGTGCCAGCAGCCCTATGACTAGCGGGAGGCCGGAAGAGACCCAGTACTTC. Translating gives CASSPMTSGRPEETQYF.

J is TRBJ1-2 and V is TRBV5-1; 9 positions agree with TRBD1. This CDR3 is built from 15 residues. The V gene's germline CDR1 is SGHRS and CDR2 YFSETQ. V dropped 2 bases and J dropped 3; count of bases not matched to a gene: 5. Here the CDR3 DNA reads TGCGCCAGCAGCTTAGGGACAGGGTCTGACTATGGCTACACCTTC. This sequence encodes CASSLGTGSDYGYTF.

This rearrangement joins TRBV4-3 to TRBJ2-1; TRBD1 or TRBD2 may be the D gene (6 bases each). CDR3 length equals 12 residues. Between the trimmed V and J ends, which lost 0 bases and 15 bases, there was a span of 12 bases. Germline assignment: CDR1 LGHNA and CDR2 YSLEER. CDR3: CASSQDTGRRFF. CDR3 DNA: TGCGCCAGCAGCCAAGATACAGGGAGGAGGTTCTTC.

In its sample, this clonotype was seen a few times. This sequence joins TRBV5-1 and TRBJ1-2; the match to TRBD1 covers 10 bases. CDR3 length: 16 residues. Trimming took 4 bases from V and 3 from J; bases not matched to a gene: 9. Germline CDR1 SGHRS, CDR2 YFSETQ. The CDR3: CASSPRQGAGDYGYTF. The CDR3 DNA sequence: TGCGCCAGCAGCCCGAGACAGGGGGCTGGGGACTATGGCTACACCTTC.

CDR3 nucleotides: TGTGCCAGCAGCTCTCTCGGGACAGGGGGACCCTACGAGCAGTACTTC. Its translation is CASSSLGTGGPYEQYF. The rearrangement links TRBV9 to TRBJ2-7; 11 bases map to TRBD1. After removal of 4 bases from V and 2 bases from J, the junction contained 8 bases not matched to a gene. CDR3 length equals 16 residues. Germline CDR1 reads SGDLS; CDR2 reads YYNGEE.

The chain couples TRBV5-1 to TRBJ2-2; D possibly corresponds to TRBD2 (6 bases). V was pared by 0 bases and J by 1 base, with 10 bases between. CDR1 is SGHRS and CDR2 is YFSETQ in the germline V gene. The CDR3 spans 16 residues. The CDR3 sequence: CASSLVGGLNTGELFF. The CDR3 region has the DNA TGCGCCAGCAGCTTGGTAGGAGGGCTGAACACCGGGGAGCTGTTTTTT.

This clonotype was seen a handful of times. This chain uses TRBV14 with TRBJ2-1; 9 bases agree with TRBD1. In germline, CDR1 is SGHDN, CDR2 FVKESK. V lost 1 base, J lost 9 bases, and 7 bases stayed unmatched. The CDR3 consists of 15 residues. The CDR3 DNA is TGTGCCAGCAGCCAAGTTGCTGGGACAGGGATTGAGCAGTTCTTC. It codes for CASSQVAGTGIEQFF.

The chain joins TRBV19 to TRBJ2-1; a possible D gene is TRBD2 (5 bases). V was clipped by 7 bases and J by 4 bases, with 14 bases between them. There are 14 residues in the CDR3. CDR1 and CDR2 from the germline V gene are LNHDA and SQIVND (reference sequence). In nucleotides, the CDR3 is TGTGCCAGTAAGAGGATGGACTTGTACAATGAGCAGTTCTTC. As protein: CASKRMDLYNEQFF.

The CDR3 bases are TGCAGTGCTAACCCTCTGCGTCGGGATAAAGAGACCCAGTACTTC. It codes for CSANPLRRDKETQYF. This chain connects TRBV20-1 to TRBJ2-5, with D perhaps matching TRBD2 (5 bases). This CDR3 spans 15 amino acids. Germline V CDR1 and CDR2: DFQATT, SNEGSKA (reference sequence). V was pared by 4 bases and J by 3 bases, with 18 bases between.

The chain has TRBV12-3 or TRBV12-4 and TRBJ2-2; D call uncertain. Deletions cut 4 bases from V and 3 bases from J, with 6 bases between. CDR3 length: 13 residues. This CDR3 is CASSSVDTGELFF. CDR3 DNA: TGTGCCAGCAGTTCAGTGGACACCGGGGAGCTGTTTTTT.

This chain joins TRBV6-1 and TRBJ2-3; 10 bases agree with TRBD2. After removal of 10 bases from V and 2 bases from J, the junction contained 9 bases not matched to a gene. Germline values: CDR1 MNHNS, CDR2 SASEGT. The CDR3 is 15 amino acids. Written as DNA, the CDR3 is TGTGCCACCCACAGCGGGGGGGAGCTCACAGATACGCAGTATTTT. It specifies CATHSGGELTDTQYF.

This clonotype has just a few counts. The CDR3 reads CASSQGEGGHTDTQYF. The DNA for the CDR3 is TGTGCCAGCAGCCAAGGTGAGGGCGGCCACACAGATACGCAGTATTTT. The chain has TRBV4-2 and TRBJ2-3, with D possibly being TRBD2 (5 bases). This CDR3 has 16 residues. V was clipped by 1 base and J by 2 bases, with 13 bases between them. Germline lookup yields CDR1 LGHNA and CDR2 YNFKEQ.

V usage is TRBV20-1 and J usage is TRBJ2-7; 10 bases map to TRBD2. The CDR3 has 15 residues. Trimming at V came to 0 bases and at J to 5 bases, leaving 7 bases not matched to a gene. The germline V gene encodes CDR1 DFQATT and CDR2 SNEGSKA (reference sequence). The CDR3 coding sequence is TGCAGTGCTAGAGACCCCCTAGCGGGAGTGCACGAGCAGTACTTC. It is translated as CSARDPLAGVHEQYF.

V usage is TRBV7-9 and J usage is TRBJ2-5; 7 bases are shared with TRBD2. The CDR3 is made up of 12 amino acids. Trimming at V came to 5 bases and at J to 7 bases, leaving 4 bases not matched to a gene. Germline V gives CDR1 SEHNR, CDR2 FQNEAQ (reference sequence). CDR3 sequence: CASSHSGGTQYF. CDR3 DNA: TGTGCCAGCAGCCACTCGGGAGGGACCCAGTACTTC.

This clonotype was observed a few times. The J gene is TRBJ2-7, the V gene TRBV6-2 or TRBV6-3; no clear D. Trimming cost V 8 bases and J 7 bases, with 9 bases left between them. The germline V gene has CDR1 MNHEY and CDR2 SVGEGT. This CDR3 has 10 amino acids. CDR3 amino acids: CASLIFEQYF. Here the CDR3 DNA reads TGTGCCAGCTTAATCTTTGAGCAGTACTTC.